Listed below are T cell receptor beta chains from one sample, sequenced in a study of T cell responses to AZD1222 COVID-19 vaccine. The repertoire was sequenced with immunoSEQ multiplex PCR; TCRdb's copy has only in-frame clones and lacks some. The table lists about 96,000 clones, 90% of them singletons. Sequences were derived from peripheral blood, sampled on day 0 of AZD1222 vaccination. Receptors were obtained from an adult in good health. The CDR3 runs from the conserved cysteine through the conserved F or W. The D gene is left open where the match is weak. A clone size is listed for some rows: how often the clone was seen (once, few, many), or a class if it is expanded.

>TRBD1|.|TRBV27|TRBJ2-7
CASSLKASTGGAYEQYF
TGTGCCAGCAGTTTAAAGGCATCGACAGGGGGCGCATACGAGCAGTACTTC
>.|once|TRBV28|TRBJ1-1
CASSLAEAGFTEAFF
TGTGCCAGCAGTTTAGCGGAGGCAGGGTTCACTGAAGCTTTCTTT
>.|.|TRBV4-3|TRBJ2-5
CASSQDLYGGLQETQYF
TGCGCCAGCAGCCAAGATCTATATGGGGGACTCCAAGAGACCCAGTACTTC
>TRBD1|.|TRBV6-1|TRBJ1-4
CASSEAGGTVGEKLFF
TGTGCCAGCAGTGAAGCAGGGGGGACAGTCGGGGAAAAACTGTTTTTT
>.|.|TRBV6-5|TRBJ1-3
CASTAGRNSGNTIYF
TGTGCCAGCACCGCGGGACGGAACTCTGGAAACACCATATATTTT
>.|.|TRBV5-1|TRBJ2-7
CASSLADGYEQYF
TGCGCCAGCAGCTTGGCGGACGGCTACGAGCAGTACTTC
>.|once|TRBV19|TRBJ2-7
CASTRRPGDGEQYF
TGTGCCAGTACCCGCCGTCCGGGAGACGGAGAGCAGTACTTC
>.|.|TRBV6-4|TRBJ1-5
CASKRRSNQPQHF
TGTGCCAGCAAGCGGCGTAGCAATCAGCCCCAGCATTTT
>.|.|TRBV25-1|TRBJ1-1
CASSESGDTNTEAFF
TGTGCCAGCAGTGAATCGGGGGATACGAACACTGAAGCTTTCTTT
>TRBD2|.|TRBV20-1|TRBJ2-1
CSASPGLAFNEQFF
TGCAGTGCCAGTCCGGGACTAGCATTCAACGAGCAGTTCTTC
>TRBD1|few|TRBV7-3|TRBJ2-5
CASSLLGQGAETQYF
TGTGCCAGCAGCTTACTCGGGCAGGGGGCAGAGACCCAGTACTTC
>.|.|TRBV5-1|TRBJ2-3
CASSKSEIGNTDTQYF
TGCGCCAGCAGTAAATCTGAGATTGGGAACACAGATACGCAGTATTTT
>TRBD2|few|TRBV20-1|TRBJ2-5
CSASGAGGRETQYF
TGCAGTGCTAGTGGGGCGGGAGGACGAGAGACCCAGTACTTC
>.|few|TRBV7-2|TRBJ2-7
CASSLAGVSGYSYEQYF
TGTGCCAGCAGCTTAGCAGGGGTGAGCGGGTACTCCTACGAGCAGTACTTC
>.|.|TRBV15|TRBJ2-1
CATRIRAGAYNEQFF
TGTGCCACCAGAATCCGAGCAGGCGCCTACAATGAGCAGTTCTTC
>.|.|TRBV7-2|TRBJ2-7
CASSFGVRYEQYF
TGTGCCAGCAGCTTCGGGGTTCGCTACGAGCAGTACTTC
>.|.|TRBV28|TRBJ2-1
CASRAAGNYNEQFF
TGTGCCAGCCGAGCCGCGGGGAATTACAATGAGCAGTTCTTC
>TRBD1|.|TRBV5-1|TRBJ2-1
CASGKPGQGGNEQFF
TGCGCCAGCGGCAAACCGGGACAGGGAGGGAATGAGCAGTTCTTC
>.|.|TRBV11-3|TRBJ1-5
CSWDQPQHF
TGTTCTTGGGATCAGCCCCAGCATTTT
>.|.|TRBV28|TRBJ2-7
CASSFLPTSYEQYF
TGTGCCAGCAGTTTCCTGCCCACCTCCTACGAGCAGTACTTC
>.|once|TRBV7-2|TRBJ2-7
CASSLSGGGVEF
TGTGCCAGCAGCTTAAGCGGAGGGGGGGTTGAGTTC
>.|.|TRBV24-1|TRBJ2-3
CAVEAEGGTDTQYF
TGTGCCGTAGAGGCGGAGGGGGGTACAGATACGCAGTATTTT
>TRBD1|.|TRBV4-3|TRBJ2-7
CASSQDLRQGASYEQYF
TGCGCCAGCAGCCAAGATCTCCGTCAGGGGGCCTCCTACGAGCAGTACTTC
>.|.|TRBV28|TRBJ1-1
CASSFPGVIRNTEAFF
TGTGCCAGCAGTTTCCCAGGGGTTATCAGAAACACTGAAGCTTTCTTT
>.|once|TRBV10-3|TRBJ1-5
CAISEQGSNQPQHF
TGTGCCATCAGTGAACAGGGTTCGAATCAGCCCCAGCATTTT
>.|.|TRBV27|TRBJ2-1
CASSPSDRIKNEQFF
TGTGCCAGCAGTCCCTCGGATAGGATCAAAAATGAGCAGTTCTTC
>.|medium-sized|TRBV27|TRBJ1-5
CASSLMRNQPQHF
TGTGCCAGCAGTTTAATGAGGAATCAGCCCCAGCATTTT
>.|.|TRBV7-9|TRBJ1-6
CASSLGGIGNSPLHF
TGTGCCAGCAGCTTAGGTGGGATCGGTAATTCACCCCTCCACTTT
>TRBD1|.|TRBV28|TRBJ2-7
CASSLRTGGHEQYF
TGTGCCAGCAGTCTCCGGACAGGTGGCCACGAGCAGTACTTC
>TRBD2|.|TRBV27|TRBJ2-1
CASTSPTSGRANEQFF
TGTGCCAGCACCTCACCGACTAGCGGGAGGGCCAATGAGCAGTTCTTC
>TRBD1|.|TRBV28|TRBJ1-5
CASSLDREIQPQHF
TGTGCCAGCAGTTTAGACAGGGAAATTCAGCCCCAGCATTTT
>.|once|TRBV4-2|TRBJ2-7
CASGPLTSGEYGEQYF
TGTGCCAGCGGCCCTTTGACGAGTGGGGAGTACGGCGAGCAGTACTTC
>.|.|TRBV18|TRBJ2-3
CASSPGSTSTDTQYF
TGTGCCAGTTCACCCGGGTCCACTAGCACAGATACGCAGTATTTT
>.|.|TRBV6-1|TRBJ2-3
CASSEAPPLVGTDTQYF
TGTGCCAGCAGTGAAGCGCCTCCACTAGTGGGCACAGATACGCAGTATTTT
>TRBD1|few|TRBV27|TRBJ1-2
CASSISTQGALYGYTF
TGTGCCAGCAGTATCTCCACCCAGGGGGCCCTCTATGGCTACACCTTC
>.|.|TRBV14|TRBJ2-7
CASSQGQGSPYEQYF
TGTGCCAGCAGCCAAGGGCAGGGATCCCCCTACGAGCAGTACTTC